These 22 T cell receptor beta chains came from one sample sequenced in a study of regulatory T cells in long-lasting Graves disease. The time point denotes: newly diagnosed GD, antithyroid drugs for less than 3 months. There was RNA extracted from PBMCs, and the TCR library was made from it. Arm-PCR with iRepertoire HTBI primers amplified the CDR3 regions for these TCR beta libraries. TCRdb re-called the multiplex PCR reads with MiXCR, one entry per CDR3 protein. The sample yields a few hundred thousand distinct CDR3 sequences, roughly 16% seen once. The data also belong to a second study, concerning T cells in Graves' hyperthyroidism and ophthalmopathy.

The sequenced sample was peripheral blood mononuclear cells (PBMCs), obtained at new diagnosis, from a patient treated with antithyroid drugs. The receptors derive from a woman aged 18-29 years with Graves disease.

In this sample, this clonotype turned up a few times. The CDR3 loop is CASSLAPAGTGNTEAFF. In DNA form, the CDR3 reads TGTGCCAGCAGCTTAGCACCCGCCGGGACAGGGAACACTGAAGCTTTCTTT. The chain couples TRBV11-2 to TRBJ1-1, with 8 nucleotides matching TRBD1. CDR1 and CDR2 (germline): SGHAT, FQNNGV. The CDR3 length is 17 residues. V lost 1 base and J lost 1; bases outside the gene matches: 8.

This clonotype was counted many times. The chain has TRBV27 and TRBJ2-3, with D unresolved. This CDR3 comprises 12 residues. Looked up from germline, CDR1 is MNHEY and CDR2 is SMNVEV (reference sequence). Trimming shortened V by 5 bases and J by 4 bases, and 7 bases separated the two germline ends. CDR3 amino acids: CASSPRPDTQYF. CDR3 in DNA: TGTGCCAGCAGTCCCCGACCAGATACGCAGTATTTT.

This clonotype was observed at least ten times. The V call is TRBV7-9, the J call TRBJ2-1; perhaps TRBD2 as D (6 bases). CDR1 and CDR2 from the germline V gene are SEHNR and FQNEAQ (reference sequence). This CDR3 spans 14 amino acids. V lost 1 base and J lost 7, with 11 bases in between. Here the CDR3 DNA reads TGTGCCAGCAGCTTAGGGTTTGCGGGGAATGAGCAGTTCTTC. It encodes CASSLGFAGNEQFF.

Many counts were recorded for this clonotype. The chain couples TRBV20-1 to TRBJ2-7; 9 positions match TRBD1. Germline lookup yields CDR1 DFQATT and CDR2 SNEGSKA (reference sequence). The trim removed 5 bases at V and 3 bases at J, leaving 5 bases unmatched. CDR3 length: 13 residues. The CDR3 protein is CSAPTDRGYEQYF. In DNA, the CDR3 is TGCAGTGCTCCAACGGACAGGGGCTACGAGCAGTACTTC.

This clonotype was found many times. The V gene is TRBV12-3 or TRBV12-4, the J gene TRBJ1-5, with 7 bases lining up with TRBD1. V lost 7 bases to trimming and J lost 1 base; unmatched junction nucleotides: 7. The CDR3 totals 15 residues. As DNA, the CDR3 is TGTGCCAGCAACTCCGGGACAGAAAGCAATCAGCCCCAGCATTTT. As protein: CASNSGTESNQPQHF.

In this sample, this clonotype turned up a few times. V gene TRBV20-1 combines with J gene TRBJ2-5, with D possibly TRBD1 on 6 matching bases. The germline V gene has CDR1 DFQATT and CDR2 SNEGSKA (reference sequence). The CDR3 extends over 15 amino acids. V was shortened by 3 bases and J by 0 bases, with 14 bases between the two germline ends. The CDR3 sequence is CSASPPTGNQETQYF. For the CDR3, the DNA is TGCAGTGCTAGCCCACCTACAGGGAACCAAGAGACCCAGTACTTC.

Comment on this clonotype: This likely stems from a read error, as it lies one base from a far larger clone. Written as DNA, the CDR3 is TGTGCCAGCAGCTGGGCGGGGGGGCTAGGAGAGACCCAGTACTTC. Its protein is CASSWAGGLGETQYF. The chain carries TRBV11-2 and TRBJ2-1, with 9 nucleotides matching TRBD2. The J call may not be correct, given that the DNA end is closer to TRBJ2-5. This CDR3 region has 15 residues. Germline assignment: CDR1 SGHAT and CDR2 FQNNGV.

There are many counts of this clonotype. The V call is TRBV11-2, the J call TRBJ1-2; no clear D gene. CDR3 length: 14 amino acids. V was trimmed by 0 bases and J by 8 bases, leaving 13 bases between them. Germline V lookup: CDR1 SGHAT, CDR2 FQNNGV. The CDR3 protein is CASSLDPTRPGYTF. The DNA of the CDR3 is TGTGCCAGCAGCTTAGATCCCACACGGCCCGGCTACACCTTC. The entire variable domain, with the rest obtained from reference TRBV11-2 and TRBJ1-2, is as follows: EAGVAQSPRYKIIEKRQSVAFWCNPISGHATLYWYQQILGQGPKLLIQFQNNGVVDDSQLPKDRFSAERLKGVDSTLKIQPAKLEDSAVYLCASSLDPTRPGYTFGSGTRLTVV.

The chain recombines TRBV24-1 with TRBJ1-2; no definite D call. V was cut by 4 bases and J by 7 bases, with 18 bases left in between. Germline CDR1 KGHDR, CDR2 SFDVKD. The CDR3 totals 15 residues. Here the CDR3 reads CATSEWMPSVLGYTF. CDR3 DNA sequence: TGTGCCACCAGTGAATGGATGCCGAGCGTTCTTGGCTACACCTTC.

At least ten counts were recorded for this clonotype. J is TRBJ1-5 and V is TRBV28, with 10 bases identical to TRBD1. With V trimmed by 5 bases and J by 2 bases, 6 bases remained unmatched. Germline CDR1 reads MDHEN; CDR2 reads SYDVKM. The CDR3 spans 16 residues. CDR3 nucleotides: TGTGCCAGCAGTGAGGGGGACAGGGGTGGCAATCAGCCCCAGCATTTT. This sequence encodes CASSEGDRGGNQPQHF.

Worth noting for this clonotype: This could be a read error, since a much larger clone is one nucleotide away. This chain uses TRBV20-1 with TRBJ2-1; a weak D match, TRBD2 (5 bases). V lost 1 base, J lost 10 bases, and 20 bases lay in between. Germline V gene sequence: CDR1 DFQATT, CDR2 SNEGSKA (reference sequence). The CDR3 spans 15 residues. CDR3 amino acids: CSARAKGLASYEQFF. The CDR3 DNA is TGCAGTGCTAGAGCTAAGGGTCTAGCATCCTACGAGCAGTTCTTC.

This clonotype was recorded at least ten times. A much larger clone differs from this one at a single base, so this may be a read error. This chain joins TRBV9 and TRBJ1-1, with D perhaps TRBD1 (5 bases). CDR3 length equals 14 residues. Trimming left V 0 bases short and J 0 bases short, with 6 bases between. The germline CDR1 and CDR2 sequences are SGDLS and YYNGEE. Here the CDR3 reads CASSVGGVNTEAFF. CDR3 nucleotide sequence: TGTGCCAGCAGCGTAGGAGGGGTGAACACTGAAGCTTTCTTT.

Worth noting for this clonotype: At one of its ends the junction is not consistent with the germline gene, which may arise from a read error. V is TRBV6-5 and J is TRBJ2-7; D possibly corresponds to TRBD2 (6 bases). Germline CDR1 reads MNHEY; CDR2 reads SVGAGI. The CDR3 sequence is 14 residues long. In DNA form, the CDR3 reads TGTGCCAGCAGTCACTCGACCGGGGGAAACGAGCAGTACTTC. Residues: CASSHSTGGNEQYF.

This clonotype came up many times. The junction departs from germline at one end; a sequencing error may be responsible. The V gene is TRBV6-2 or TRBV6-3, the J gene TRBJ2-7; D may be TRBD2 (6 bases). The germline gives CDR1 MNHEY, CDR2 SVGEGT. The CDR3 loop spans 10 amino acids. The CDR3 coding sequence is TGTGCCAGCAGTGGACCGGGAGCGACCTTC. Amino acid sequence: CASSGPGATF.

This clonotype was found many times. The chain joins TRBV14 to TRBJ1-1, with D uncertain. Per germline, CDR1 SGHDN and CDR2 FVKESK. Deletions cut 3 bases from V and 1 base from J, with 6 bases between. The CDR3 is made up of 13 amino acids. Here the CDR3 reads CASSHTRNTEAFF. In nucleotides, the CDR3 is TGTGCCAGCAGCCACACCCGGAACACTGAAGCTTTCTTT.

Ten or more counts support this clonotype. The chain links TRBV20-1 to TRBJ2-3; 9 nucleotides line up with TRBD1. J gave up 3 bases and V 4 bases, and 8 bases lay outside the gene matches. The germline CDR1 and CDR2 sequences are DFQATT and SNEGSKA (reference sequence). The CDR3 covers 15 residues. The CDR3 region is CSATQEDRGTDTQYF. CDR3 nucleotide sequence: TGCAGTGCTACCCAGGAGGACAGGGGTACAGATACGCAGTATTTT.

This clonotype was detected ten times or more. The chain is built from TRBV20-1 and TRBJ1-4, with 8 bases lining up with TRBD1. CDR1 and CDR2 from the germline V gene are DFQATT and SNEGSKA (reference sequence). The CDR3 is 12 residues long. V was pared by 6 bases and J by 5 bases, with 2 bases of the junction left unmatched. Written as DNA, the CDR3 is TGCAGTGCATCAGGGGGCAATGAAAAACTGTTTTTT. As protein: CSASGGNEKLFF.

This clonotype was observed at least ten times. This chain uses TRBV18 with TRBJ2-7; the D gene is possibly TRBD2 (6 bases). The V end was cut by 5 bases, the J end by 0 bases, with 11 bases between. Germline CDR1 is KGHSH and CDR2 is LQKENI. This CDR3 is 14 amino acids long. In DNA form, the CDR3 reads TGTGCCAGCTCATCCTCTAGCGTCTCCTACGAGCAGTACTTC. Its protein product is CASSSSSVSYEQYF.

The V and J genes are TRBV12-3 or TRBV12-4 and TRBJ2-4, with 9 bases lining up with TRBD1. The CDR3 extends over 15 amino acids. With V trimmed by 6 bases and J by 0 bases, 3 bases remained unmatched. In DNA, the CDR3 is TGTGCCAGCAGGCGGGGACAGGGAGCCAAAAACATTCAGTACTTC. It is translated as CASRRGQGAKNIQYF.

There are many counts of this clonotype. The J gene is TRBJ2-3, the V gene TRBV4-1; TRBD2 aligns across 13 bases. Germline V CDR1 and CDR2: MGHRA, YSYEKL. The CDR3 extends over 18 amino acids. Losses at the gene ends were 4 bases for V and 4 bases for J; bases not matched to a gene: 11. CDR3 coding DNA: TGCGCCAGCAGCCCTAAAGTCGCGACTAGCGGGAGGTCAGATACGCAGTATTTT. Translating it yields CASSPKVATSGRSDTQYF.

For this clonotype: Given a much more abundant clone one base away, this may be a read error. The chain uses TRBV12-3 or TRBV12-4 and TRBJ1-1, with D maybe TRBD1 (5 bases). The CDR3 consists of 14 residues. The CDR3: CASSFQGLNTEVFF. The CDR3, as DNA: TGTGCCAGCAGTTTCCAGGGATTGAACACTGAAGTTTTCTTT.

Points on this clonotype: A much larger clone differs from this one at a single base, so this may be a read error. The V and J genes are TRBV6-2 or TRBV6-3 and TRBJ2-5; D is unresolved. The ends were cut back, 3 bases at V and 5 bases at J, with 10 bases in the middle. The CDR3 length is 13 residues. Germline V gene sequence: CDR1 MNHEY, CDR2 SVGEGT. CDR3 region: CASSYIVGETQYF. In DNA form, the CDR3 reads TGTGCCAGCAGTTATATAGTAGGGGAGACCCAGTACTTC.